This note documents a single T cell receptor (beta chain) sequence. These data belong to a study of blood T cell repertoires in COVID-19. J was trimmed by 4 bases and V by 8 bases; bases with no gene match: 19. Per germline, CDR1 SGHVS and CDR2 FQNEAQ. CDR3 length: 17 residues. Original methodology: Estimation of nucleated cell counts relied on the amplification of reference gene primers. The data were produced by immunoSEQ multiplex PCR, yet TCRdb's version contains in-frame clones alone and is incomplete. The V and J calls and clone size are taken from that table; D and trimming were inferred from the DNA. The sample lists roughly 180,000 clones; approximately 81% were seen once. All enrollees were roughly 18 to 95 years old and from approximately 24 US areas. Researchers sorted participants into cohorts using their self-reported clinical history.

The gene calls are TRBV7-8 and TRBJ1-2; 7 bases map to TRBD1. The receptor comes from a man aged 55 to 70 who had recovered from COVID-19. Sequenced material: PBMCs or T cells enriched from blood (not recorded which). CDR3 sequence: CASRHGPGQQFGYGYTF. In nucleotides, the CDR3 is TGTGCCAGCCGACACGGACCGGGACAGCAATTCGGCTATGGCTACACCTTC.